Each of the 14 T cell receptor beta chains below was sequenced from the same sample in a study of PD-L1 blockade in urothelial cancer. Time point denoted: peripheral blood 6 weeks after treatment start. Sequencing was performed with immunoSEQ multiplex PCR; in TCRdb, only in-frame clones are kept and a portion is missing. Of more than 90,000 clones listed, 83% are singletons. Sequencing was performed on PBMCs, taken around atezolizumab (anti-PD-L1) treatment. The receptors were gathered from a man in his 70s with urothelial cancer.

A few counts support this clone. The CDR3 protein is CASSLDPAANYGYTF. CDR3 nucleotides: TGTGCCAGCAGCTTAGATCCGGCAGCGAACTATGGCTACACCTTC. V usage is TRBV11-2 and J usage is TRBJ1-2; D unresolved. With 0 bases removed from V and 2 bases from J, the gap between germline ends came to 10 bases. This CDR3 has 15 residues. Germline CDR1 is SGHAT and CDR2 is FQNNGV.

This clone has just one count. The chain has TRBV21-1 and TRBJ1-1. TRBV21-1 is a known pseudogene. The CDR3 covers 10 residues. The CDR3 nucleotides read TGTGCCAGACGGGACACTGAAGCTTTCTTT. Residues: CARRDTEAFF.

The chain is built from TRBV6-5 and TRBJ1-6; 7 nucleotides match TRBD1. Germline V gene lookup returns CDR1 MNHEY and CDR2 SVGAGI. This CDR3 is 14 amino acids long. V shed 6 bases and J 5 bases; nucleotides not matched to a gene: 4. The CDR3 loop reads CASSDRVNNSPLHF. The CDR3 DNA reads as TGTGCCAGCAGCGACAGGGTTAATAATTCACCCCTCCACTTT.

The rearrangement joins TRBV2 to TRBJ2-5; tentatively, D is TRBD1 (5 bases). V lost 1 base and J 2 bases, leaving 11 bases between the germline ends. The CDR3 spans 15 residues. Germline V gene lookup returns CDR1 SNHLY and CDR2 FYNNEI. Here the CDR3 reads CASSEGQGRQETQYF. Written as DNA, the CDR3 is TGTGCCAGCAGTGAAGGGCAGGGAAGGCAAGAGACCCAGTACTTC. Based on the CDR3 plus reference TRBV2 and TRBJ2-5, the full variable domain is EPEVTQTPSHQVTQMGQEVILRCVPISNHLYFYWYRQILGQKVEFLVSFYNNEISEKSEIFDDQFSVERPDGSNFTLKIRSTKLEDSAMYFCASSEGQGRQETQYFGPGTRLLVL.

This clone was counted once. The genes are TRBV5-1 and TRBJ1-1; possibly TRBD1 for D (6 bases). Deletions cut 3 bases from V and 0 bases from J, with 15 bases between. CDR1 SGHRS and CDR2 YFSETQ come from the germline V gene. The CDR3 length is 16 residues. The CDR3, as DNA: TGCGCCAGCAGCTGGGGTACAGGGCCCATGAACACTGAAGCTTTCTTT. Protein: CASSWGTGPMNTEAFF. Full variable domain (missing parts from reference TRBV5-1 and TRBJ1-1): KAGVTQTPRYLIKTRGQQVTLSCSPISGHRSVSWYQQTPGQGLQFLFEYFSETQRNKGNFPGRFSGRQFSNSRSEMNVSTLELGDSALYLCASSWGTGPMNTEAFFGQGTRLTVV.

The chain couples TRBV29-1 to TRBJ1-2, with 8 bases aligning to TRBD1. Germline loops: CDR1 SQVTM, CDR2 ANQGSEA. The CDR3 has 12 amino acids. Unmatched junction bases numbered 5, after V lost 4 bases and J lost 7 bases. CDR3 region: CSVGTGMGGYTF. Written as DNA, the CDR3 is TGCAGCGTTGGGACAGGGATGGGTGGCTACACCTTC.

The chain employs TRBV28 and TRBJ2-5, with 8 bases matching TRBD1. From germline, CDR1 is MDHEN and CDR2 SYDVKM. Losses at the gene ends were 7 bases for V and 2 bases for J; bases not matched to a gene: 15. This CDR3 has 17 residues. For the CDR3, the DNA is TGTGCCAGCATCCCCGCCCAGGGGGCGATATATCAAGAGACCCAGTACTTC. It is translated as CASIPAQGAIYQETQYF.

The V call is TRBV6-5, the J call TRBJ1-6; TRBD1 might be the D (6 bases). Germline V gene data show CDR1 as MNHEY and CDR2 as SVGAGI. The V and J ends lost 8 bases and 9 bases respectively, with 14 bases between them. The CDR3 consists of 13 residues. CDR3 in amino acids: CASHRALGSPLHF. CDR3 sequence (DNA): TGTGCCAGCCACAGGGCCCTTGGTTCACCCCTCCACTTT.

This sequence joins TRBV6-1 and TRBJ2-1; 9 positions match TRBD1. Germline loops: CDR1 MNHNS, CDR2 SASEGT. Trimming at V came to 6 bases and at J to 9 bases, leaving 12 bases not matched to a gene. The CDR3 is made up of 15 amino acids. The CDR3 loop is CASRQQPDRGSEQFF. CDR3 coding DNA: TGTGCCAGCAGACAACAGCCCGACAGGGGGAGTGAGCAGTTCTTC.

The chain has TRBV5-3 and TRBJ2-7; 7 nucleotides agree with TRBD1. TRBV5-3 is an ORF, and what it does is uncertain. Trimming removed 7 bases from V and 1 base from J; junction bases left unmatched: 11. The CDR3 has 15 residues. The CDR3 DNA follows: TGTGCCAGACCCCCCAGGACAGGCGGTTCCTACGAGCAGTACTTC. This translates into CARPPRTGGSYEQYF.

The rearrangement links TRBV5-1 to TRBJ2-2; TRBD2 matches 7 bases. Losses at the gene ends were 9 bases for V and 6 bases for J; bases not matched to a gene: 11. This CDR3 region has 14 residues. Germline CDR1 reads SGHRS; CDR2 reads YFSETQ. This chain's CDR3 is CATQRGGSAGELFF. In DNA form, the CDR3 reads TGCGCCACCCAGCGGGGTGGCAGTGCCGGGGAGCTGTTTTTT. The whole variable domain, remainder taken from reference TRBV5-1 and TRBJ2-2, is KAGVTQTPRYLIKTRGQQVTLSCSPISGHRSVSWYQQTPGQGLQFLFEYFSETQRNKGNFPGRFSGRQFSNSRSEMNVSTLELGDSALYLCATQRGGSAGELFFGEGSRLTVL.

The CDR3 loop reads CASSATSSGYTF. The CDR3 region has the DNA TGTGCCAGCAGCGCGACATCGAGCGGATACACCTTC. The gene calls are TRBV7-2 and TRBJ1-2, with D hard to call. Trimming cost V 5 bases and J 11 bases, with 15 bases left between them. This CDR3 region has 12 residues. CDR1 is SGHTA and CDR2 is FQGNSA in the germline V gene. The entire variable domain, with the rest obtained from reference TRBV7-2 and TRBJ1-2, is as follows: GAGVSQSPSNKVTEKGKDVELRCDPISGHTALYWYRQSLGQGLEFLIYFQGNSAPDKSGLPSDRFSAERTGGSVSTLTIQRTQQEDSAVYLCASSATSSGYTFGSGTRLTVV.

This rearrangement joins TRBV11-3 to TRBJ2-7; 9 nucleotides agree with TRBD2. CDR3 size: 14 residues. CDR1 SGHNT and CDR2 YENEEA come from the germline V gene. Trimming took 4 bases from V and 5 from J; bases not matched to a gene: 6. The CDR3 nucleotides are TGTGCCAGCAGCTGGCGGGAGGGCCTCCACGAGCAGTACTTC. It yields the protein CASSWREGLHEQYF.

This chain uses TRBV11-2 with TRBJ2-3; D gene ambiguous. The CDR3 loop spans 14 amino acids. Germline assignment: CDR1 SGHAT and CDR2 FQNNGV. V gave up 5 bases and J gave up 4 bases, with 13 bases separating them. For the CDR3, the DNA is TGTGCCAGCAGCACCCCGCTGGGCCCAGATACGCAGTATTTT. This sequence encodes CASSTPLGPDTQYF.